These 28 T cell receptor beta chains were all obtained from the same sample, sequenced in a study of cytomegalovirus exposure and HLA in healthy donors. Vbeta (60) and Jbeta (13) primers were used in the PCR. TCRdb's copy holds only in-frame clones and misses some; the assay was immunoSEQ multiplex PCR. The sample records some 120,000 clones, about 8.6% being singletons. Sequencing used PBMCs. These receptors all stem from a woman aged 40 to 50 in good health and CMV-seropositive.

V is TRBV19 and J is TRBJ2-3, with TRBD2 as a possible D gene (6 bases). V was cut by 6 bases and J by 3 bases, with 13 bases left in between. The CDR3 has 14 residues. Germline CDR1 is LNHDA and CDR2 is SQIVND (reference sequence). The CDR3 DNA sequence: TGTGCCAGTAGAAGAGGAGGGAGGACAGATACGCAGTATTTT. This codes for CASRRGGRTDTQYF.

The gene calls are TRBV30 and TRBJ1-2; D unclear. Trimming pared 4 bases from V and 4 bases from J, leaving 13 bases between. The CDR3 runs 13 residues. Germline assignment: CDR1 GTSNPN and CDR2 SVGIG (reference sequence). For the CDR3, the DNA is TGTGCCTGGACCTTGGGCGTCGTCTATGGCTACACCTTC. The encoded protein is CAWTLGVVYGYTF.

The chain employs TRBV4-1 and TRBJ2-7; D might be TRBD2 (7 bases). CDR1 is MGHRA and CDR2 is YSYEKL in the germline V gene. The V gene lost 1 base and the J gene lost 6 bases, with 16 bases spanning the gap. This CDR3 comprises 15 residues. Here the CDR3 reads CASSQGGGRTSEQYF. CDR3 bases: TGCGCCAGCAGCCAAGGGGGGGGGCGGACTAGCGAGCAGTACTTC.

The sample holds one count of this clone. The chain combines TRBV5-1 with TRBJ1-6; 8 bases fit TRBD1. Per the germline V gene, CDR1 is SGHRS and CDR2 is YFSETQ. This CDR3 is built from 18 residues. After removal of 4 bases from V and 3 bases from J, the junction contained 12 bases not matched to a gene. The CDR3 here is CASSPGQGSLYYNSPLHF. The CDR3 DNA reads as TGCGCCAGCAGCCCCGGACAGGGTAGCCTTTACTATAATTCACCCCTCCACTTT.

The CDR3 coding sequence is TGTGCCAGCGGCGGGACAGGGGACTACTACGAGCAGTACTTC. It specifies CASGGTGDYYEQYF. V usage is TRBV2 and J usage is TRBJ2-7, with 10 positions matching TRBD1. The V gene's germline CDR1 is SNHLY and CDR2 FYNNEI. This CDR3 is 14 amino acids long. V shed 8 bases, J shed 3 bases, and the junction held 7 bases outside the gene matches. Supplemented by reference TRBV2 and TRBJ2-7, the full variable domain reads EPEVTQTPSHQVTQMGQEVILRCVPISNHLYFYWYRQILGQKVEFLVSFYNNEISEKSEIFDDQFSVERPDGSNFTLKIRSTKLEDSAMYFCASGGTGDYYEQYFGPGTRLTVT.

This clone was detected only a few times. The chain combines TRBV28 with TRBJ2-1, with TRBD2 identical over 11 bases. This CDR3 is built from 15 residues. V was pared by 8 bases and J by 1 base, with 4 bases of the junction left unmatched. Germline loops: CDR1 MDHEN, CDR2 SYDVKM. The CDR3 DNA reads as TGTGCCAGCCATAGCGGGGGGGCATCCTACAATGAGCAGTTCTTC. Translated: CASHSGGASYNEQFF.

The V call is TRBV2, the J call TRBJ1-2; 12 bases are a match to TRBD1. The V segment lost 7 bases and the J segment 4 bases; nucleotides outside the gene matches: 7. The CDR3 extends over 15 amino acids. The germline CDR1 and CDR2 sequences are SNHLY and FYNNEI. The CDR3 reads CASTVGGQGAYGYTF. DNA of the CDR3: TGTGCCAGCACCGTGGGGGGACAGGGGGCCTATGGCTACACCTTC.

The V call is TRBV7-9, the J call TRBJ2-2, with a possible D match to TRBD1 (5 bases). V was pared by 3 bases and J by 3 bases, with 11 bases between. The CDR3 has 15 residues. Germline values: CDR1 SEHNR, CDR2 FQNEAQ (reference sequence). CDR3 residues: CASSFVDSYTGELFF. CDR3 nucleotide sequence: TGTGCCAGCAGCTTCGTTGACAGCTACACCGGGGAGCTGTTTTTT.

This chain connects TRBV19 to TRBJ1-2; tentative D call: TRBD1 (6 bases). CDR3 length equals 13 residues. V was pared by 8 bases and J by 4 bases, with 14 bases between. Germline V CDR1 and CDR2: LNHDA, SQIVND (reference sequence). The CDR3 loop reads CASSLDRTYGYTF. Written as DNA, the CDR3 is TGTGCCAGTTCCCTTGACAGGACCTATGGCTACACCTTC.

This rearrangement joins TRBV11-2 to TRBJ2-1, with unresolved D. Germline loops: CDR1 SGHAT, CDR2 FQNNGV. This CDR3 comprises 12 residues. The V and J ends lost 1 base and 9 bases respectively, with 7 bases between them. CDR3 DNA: TGTGCCAGCAGCTTAGCAATCGGTGAGCAGTTCTTC. Its translation is CASSLAIGEQFF.

This clone was observed a handful of times. The chain uses TRBV28 and TRBJ1-1; the D gene is possibly TRBD1 (6 bases). V shed 6 bases and J shed 0 bases, with 11 bases lying between them. Germline values: CDR1 MDHEN, CDR2 SYDVKM. This CDR3 has 14 residues. The CDR3 region is CASRRQEMNTEAFF. In nucleotides, the CDR3 is TGTGCCAGCAGGAGACAGGAGATGAACACTGAAGCTTTCTTT. The full variable domain, in which reference TRBV28 and TRBJ1-1 provide the parts outside the CDR3, is DVKVTQSSRYLVKRTGEKVFLECVQDMDHENMFWYRQDPGLGLRLIYFSYDVKMKEKGDIPEGYSVSREKKERFSLILESASTNQTSMYLCASRRQEMNTEAFFGQGTRLTVV.

In its sample, this clone was seen a few times. The chain carries TRBV6-5 and TRBJ2-7; D is unresolved. V shed 0 bases and J shed 0 bases, with 12 bases lying between them. The CDR3 has 16 residues. The germline V gene has CDR1 MNHEY and CDR2 SVGAGI. CDR3 region: CASSYSRQESSYEQYF. CDR3 sequence (DNA): TGTGCCAGCAGTTACTCTCGGCAGGAAAGCTCCTACGAGCAGTACTTC.

This clone was seen a handful of times. The chain has TRBV6-6 and TRBJ1-1; TRBD1 matches at 9 bases. The CDR3 is made up of 15 amino acids. Trimming removed 0 bases from V and 4 bases from J; junction bases left unmatched: 3. Germline-derived CDR1 and CDR2 are MNHNY and SVGAGI (reference sequence). The CDR3: CASSYSGQGFTEAFF. As DNA, the CDR3 is TGTGCCAGCAGTTACTCGGGACAGGGCTTCACTGAAGCTTTCTTT.

This clone was counted between two and nine times. This chain joins TRBV19 and TRBJ1-1; weak D call: TRBD1 (6 bases). The CDR3 sequence is 15 residues long. V was trimmed by 4 bases and J by 1 base, leaving 13 bases between them. Germline CDR1 LNHDA, CDR2 SQIVND (reference sequence). This CDR3 is CASSTGQFANTEAFF. The CDR3 DNA reads as TGTGCCAGTAGTACAGGACAGTTTGCGAACACTGAAGCTTTCTTT.

This clone was seen more than once but under ten times. The chain couples TRBV25-1 to TRBJ1-1; D is uncertain. Germline V CDR1 and CDR2: MGHDK, SYGVNS. CDR3 length equals 14 residues. Trimming took off 6 bases at V and 0 bases at J, with 11 bases between the two ends. CDR3 region: CASRGDPLNTEAFF. CDR3 sequence (DNA): TGTGCCAGCAGGGGAGACCCTTTGAACACTGAAGCTTTCTTT.

This clone was seen more than once but under ten times. V usage is TRBV6-1 and J usage is TRBJ2-1; tentatively, D is TRBD1 (6 bases). This CDR3 comprises 15 residues. V lost 7 bases and J 6 bases, leaving 19 bases between the germline ends. Germline V gives CDR1 MNHNS, CDR2 SASEGT. The CDR3 sequence is CASTPLDSTFNEQFF. CDR3 in DNA: TGTGCCAGCACCCCTTTGGACAGCACATTCAATGAGCAGTTCTTC.

There are a few counts of this clone. The chain is built from TRBV27 and TRBJ1-2; 8 bases agree with TRBD1. Germline V gene sequence: CDR1 MNHEY, CDR2 SMNVEV (reference sequence). Unmatched junction bases numbered 8, after V lost 5 bases and J lost 0 bases. CDR3 length equals 16 residues. The DNA for the CDR3 is TGTGCCAGCAGTACAAGGACAGGGCACCCTAACTATGGCTACACCTTC. Its translation: CASSTRTGHPNYGYTF.

V and J are TRBV7-9 and TRBJ2-1; 10 positions match TRBD2. Germline V gene sequence: CDR1 SEHNR, CDR2 FQNEAQ (reference sequence). The V and J ends lost 5 bases and 7 bases, in that order; junction bases with no gene match: 11. The CDR3 runs to 16 residues. The CDR3 nucleotides read TGTGCCAGCAGCCCGAGGAAGCGGGGGGGCGTAAATGAGCAGTTCTTC. Translating it yields CASSPRKRGGVNEQFF.

The sample holds a few counts of this clone. The CDR3 sequence is CASSYSGGRTDTQYF. The CDR3 coding sequence is TGTGCCAGCAGTTACTCGGGGGGAAGAACAGATACGCAGTATTTT. The chain has TRBV6-5 and TRBJ2-3, with a tentative D call TRBD2 (6 bases). Between the trimmed V and J ends, which lost 0 bases and 3 bases, there was a span of 10 bases. Germline CDR1 reads MNHEY; CDR2 reads SVGAGI. The CDR3 sequence is 15 residues long.

Only a few counts were recorded for this clone. The V call is TRBV6-1, the J call TRBJ1-1; 8 nucleotides agree with TRBD1. The V segment lost 6 bases and the J segment 6 bases; nucleotides outside the gene matches: 6. The CDR3 is made up of 13 amino acids. Germline V gene data show CDR1 as MNHNS and CDR2 as SASEGT. The CDR3 nucleotides are TGTGCCAGCAGAGACAGGGGTGGAGCTGAAGCTTTCTTT. It yields the protein CASRDRGGAEAFF.

This rearrangement joins TRBV30 to TRBJ1-6; D perhaps matches TRBD1 (6 bases). CDR1 is GTSNPN, CDR2 SVGIG, per germline (reference sequence). V lost 3 bases to trimming and J lost 6 bases, with 12 bases between them. The CDR3 consists of 14 residues. The CDR3 loop is CAWRRTVANSPLHF. In DNA, the CDR3 is TGTGCCTGGAGAAGGACAGTAGCTAATTCACCCCTCCACTTT. The complete variable domain, with remaining parts taken from reference TRBV30 and TRBJ1-6, reads SQTIHQWPATLVQPVGSPLSLECTVEGTSNPNLYWYRQAAGRGLQLLFYSVGIGQISSEVPQNLSASRPQDRQFILSSKKLLLSDSGFYLCAWRRTVANSPLHFGNGTRLTVT.

This clone was seen a handful of times. The chain joins TRBV5-1 to TRBJ1-6, with D possibly TRBD1 on 5 matching bases. Trimming removed 4 bases from V and 0 bases from J, with 17 bases in between. From germline, CDR1 is SGHRS and CDR2 YFSETQ. CDR3 length equals 18 residues. The CDR3 protein is CASSRTKGTSSYNSPLHF. Here the CDR3 DNA reads TGCGCCAGCAGCCGAACCAAGGGGACTAGCTCCTATAATTCACCCCTCCACTTT.

The chain uses TRBV30 and TRBJ1-2; D is unclear. V was trimmed by 0 bases and J by 8 bases, leaving 10 bases between them. Germline V lookup: CDR1 GTSNPN, CDR2 SVGIG (reference sequence). The CDR3 totals 12 residues. The CDR3 here is CAWSVWEGGYTF. CDR3 bases: TGTGCCTGGAGTGTGTGGGAGGGCGGCTACACCTTC. The complete variable domain, with remaining parts taken from reference TRBV30 and TRBJ1-2, reads SQTIHQWPATLVQPVGSPLSLECTVEGTSNPNLYWYRQAAGRGLQLLFYSVGIGQISSEVPQNLSASRPQDRQFILSSKKLLLSDSGFYLCAWSVWEGGYTFGSGTRLTVV.

V is TRBV28 and J is TRBJ2-2, with D possibly TRBD2 on 6 matching bases. Germline values: CDR1 MDHEN, CDR2 SYDVKM. The CDR3 consists of 15 residues. Trimming removed 3 bases from V and 4 bases from J, with 12 bases in between. The CDR3 DNA reads TGTGCCAGCAGTTTGGGGGGAGTGTCCACCGGGGAGCTGTTTTTT. It specifies CASSLGGVSTGELFF.

V usage is TRBV6-1 and J usage is TRBJ1-2, with 10 nucleotides matching TRBD1. Trimming cost V 6 bases and J 7 bases; bases outside gene matches: 11. The CDR3 runs 15 residues. Germline V CDR1 and CDR2: MNHNS, SASEGT. The CDR3 coding sequence is TGTGCCAGCAGCTCAGCCGGGACAGGGGCTCGTGGCTACACCTTC. Amino acids: CASSSAGTGARGYTF.

This clone was seen a handful of times. This chain connects TRBV28 to TRBJ2-1; 13 nucleotides match TRBD2. This CDR3 has 17 residues. The V segment lost 5 bases and the J segment 10 bases; nucleotides outside the gene matches: 14. The V gene's germline CDR1 is MDHEN and CDR2 SYDVKM. CDR3 region: CASSPLRLAGGRGEQFF. CDR3 nucleotides: TGTGCCAGCAGTCCCCTCCGACTAGCGGGGGGCCGGGGGGAGCAGTTCTTC.

The chain has TRBV10-3 and TRBJ2-3, with 7 bases matching TRBD2. The CDR3 extends over 14 amino acids. V dropped 5 bases and J dropped 1; count of bases not matched to a gene: 3. The V gene's germline CDR1 is ENHRY and CDR2 SYGVKD. CDR3 loop: CAISLSGGTDTQYF. CDR3 nucleotides: TGTGCCATCAGTCTAAGCGGGGGCACAGATACGCAGTATTTT.

Only a few counts were recorded for this clone. The J gene is TRBJ1-3, the V gene TRBV7-9; the D is unclear. V was pared by 3 bases and J by 2 bases, with 17 bases between. Germline V gene lookup returns CDR1 SEHNR and CDR2 FQNEAQ (reference sequence). CDR3 length: 17 amino acids. CDR3 DNA sequence: TGTGCCAGCAGCTTCCAGATTGCCAGCGGTCCTGGAAACACCATATATTTT. This encodes CASSFQIASGPGNTIYF.